This TCR beta chain was sequenced for a study of molecular identifiers for immune sequencing clone quantification. Looked up from germline, CDR1 is DFQATT and CDR2 is SNEGSKA (reference sequence). The CDR3 extends over 17 amino acids. With 1 base clipped from V and 0 bases from J, the junction kept 11 bases outside the gene matches. TCRdb used MiXCR to reprocess the PCR reads, holding one entry per CDR3 protein. The profile shows 88,000 or so distinct CDR3 sequences, 21% of them singletons. This clonotype came up many times. Sample: naive CD8+ T cells from blood, with Jurkat cell RNA spiked in. The subset: FACS-sorted CD8+CD4-CCR7+CD45RA+ naive T cells. The source of this sequence is a human donor in good health. Some libraries in this study had Jurkat cell RNA spiked in. This sequence joins TRBV20-1 and TRBJ2-7; TRBD2 matches at 8 bases. The CDR3 DNA reads TGCAGTGCTAGAGCGGATAGGGGAGCGGGAGCCTCCTACGAGCAGTACTTC. Its protein product is CSARADRGAGASYEQYF.